These 18 T cell receptor beta chains were all obtained from the same sample, sequenced in a study of T cell clonality in common variable immunodeficiency. This table comes from immunoSEQ multiplex PCR, and its TCRdb copy is limited to in-frame clones, with some not included. Listed for the sample are tens of thousands of clones, none seen a single time. Sequencing was done on a sample of peripheral blood mononuclear cells. The receptor set was obtained from a person between 18 and 75 years old in good health.

The sample holds many counts of this clone. The read halts 3 residues ahead of the CDR3 end, with the missing end drawn from the germline J gene. This chain links TRBV29-1 with TRBJ1-3, with D possibly TRBD1 on 5 matching bases. CDR3 size: 13 residues. The germline V gene encodes CDR1 SQVTM and CDR2 ANQGSEA. The ends were cut back, 7 bases at V and 7 bases at J, with 17 bases in the middle. This chain's CDR3 is CSAVGGTPNTIYF. The sequenced CDR3 bases are TGCAGCGCTGTCGGGGGGACCCCCAACACC.

This clone has at least ten counts. The read ends 3 residues early relative to the CDR3; the germline J gene fills the gap. V and J are TRBV5-1 and TRBJ2-7; maybe TRBD2 (5 bases). The CDR3 consists of 15 residues. Germline V gene data show CDR1 as SGHRS and CDR2 as YFSETQ. Between the trimmed V and J ends, which lost 0 bases and 1 base, there was a span of 11 bases. The sequenced part of the CDR3 DNA is TGCGCCAGCAGCTTGGCGGCGGGTCGATCCTACGAG. Residues: CASSLAAGRSYE. The CDR3 as a whole reads CASSLAAGRSYEQYF.

The sample holds many counts of this clone. The CDR3 end falls 3 residues outside the read, so it is completed with the germline J gene. The chain is built from TRBV6-1 and TRBJ1-2, with 7 positions matching TRBD1. Germline CDR1 reads MNHNS; CDR2 reads SASEGT. V was pared by 4 bases and J by 1 base, with 6 bases of the junction left unmatched. The CDR3 loop spans 15 amino acids. The CDR3 reads CASSGSGGLNYGYTF. CDR3 bases read: TGTGCCAGCAGTGGATCAGGGGGGCTTAACTATGGC.

In its sample, this clone was seen many times. The read ends 3 residues before the CDR3 terminus; that terminus is restored from the germline J gene. V usage is TRBV7-2 and J usage is TRBJ2-2, with D maybe TRBD1 (6 bases). This CDR3 contains 15 residues. The V gene lost 5 bases and the J gene lost 5 bases, with 15 bases spanning the gap. CDR1 and CDR2 (germline): SGHTA, FQGNSA. Incomplete CDR3 DNA: TGTGCCAGCAGCCCCCTGGGGGCGGTTACCGGGGAG. It specifies CASSPLGAVTGE. The complete CDR3 protein is CASSPLGAVTGELFF.

This clone was detected ten times or more. The read halts 3 residues ahead of the CDR3 end, with the missing end drawn from the germline J gene. The chain couples TRBV2 to TRBJ1-1, with D tentatively TRBD1 (5 bases). The CDR3 contains 14 residues. Trimming took 3 bases from V and 0 from J, leaving 8 bases between them. Per the germline V gene, CDR1 is SNHLY and CDR2 is FYNNEI. The CDR3 loop is CASSEEGMNTEAFF. The DNA read from the CDR3 is TGTGCCAGCAGTGAGGAGGGGATGAACACTGAA.

This clone has ten or more counts. The read finishes 3 residues shy of the CDR3 end, and the germline J gene is used to complete it. The chain employs TRBV29-1 and TRBJ2-7; the D call may be TRBD1 or TRBD2 (5 bases each). This CDR3 is 12 amino acids long. In germline, CDR1 is SQVTM, CDR2 ANQGSEA. V lost 7 bases and J lost 4, with 14 bases in between. The sequenced part of the CDR3 DNA is TGCAGCGGCGGAGGACATCGATACGAG. Its protein is CSGGGHRYE. From start to end, the CDR3 is CSGGGHRYEQYF.

Many counts were recorded for this clone. The CDR3 extends 3 residues past the end of the read, so its final part is completed from the germline J gene. This chain connects TRBV10-3 to TRBJ1-2; a possible D gene is TRBD1 (5 bases). This CDR3 has 16 amino acids. CDR1 is ENHRY and CDR2 is SYGVKD in the germline V gene. Trimming removed 0 bases from V and 4 bases from J, with 15 bases in between. This chain's CDR3 is CAISESVDSTFYGYTF. The DNA read from the CDR3 is TGTGCCATCAGTGAGTCGGTTGACAGTACTTTCTATGGC.

In this sample, this clone turned up many times. Sequencing ends 3 residues short of the CDR3 end; the germline J gene provides the rest. The chain recombines TRBV12-5 with TRBJ1-2; D may be TRBD1 (6 bases). The CDR3 is made up of 17 amino acids. The germline V and J ends were trimmed by 4 bases and 4 bases, with 22 bases remaining between them. Germline assignment: CDR1 LGHNT and CDR2 FRNRAP. The CDR3 DNA, read in part, is TGTGCTAGTGGTTCGAACTACAGGGAGCACCGCGTCTATGGC. This gives the protein CASGSNYREHRVYG. The whole CDR3 is CASGSNYREHRVYGYTF.

Ten or more counts support this clone. The read stops 3 residues short of the end of the CDR3; the missing end is completed from the germline J gene. V is TRBV6-1 and J is TRBJ1-1; the match to TRBD1 covers 8 bases. After removal of 4 bases from V and 0 bases from J, the junction contained 4 bases not matched to a gene. Germline loops: CDR1 MNHNS, CDR2 SASEGT. This CDR3 region has 15 residues. Partial CDR3 DNA: TGTGCCAGCAGTGGTTGGGACAGGTTGAACACTGAA. This translates into CASSGWDRLNTE. In full, the CDR3 is CASSGWDRLNTEAFF.

There are many counts of this clone. The read halts 3 residues ahead of the CDR3 end, with the missing end drawn from the germline J gene. J is TRBJ1-5 and V is TRBV6-1; D ambiguous. Trimming left V 4 bases short and J 1 base short, with 8 bases between. The CDR3 loop spans 14 amino acids. Germline V gives CDR1 MNHNS, CDR2 SASEGT. The CDR3: CASSARGSNQPQHF. The CDR3 bases that were read are TGTGCCAGCAGTGCACGGGGAAGCAATCAGCCC.

This clone was seen at least ten times. At one of its ends the junction is not consistent with the germline gene, which may arise from a read error. Incomplete CDR3 DNA: TGCGCCAGCAGCCAAGATAAGGGGGTCGAGACC. The encoded protein is CASSQDKGVET. The full-length CDR3 reads as CASSQDKGVETQYF. This chain uses TRBV4-2 with TRBJ2-5; weak D call: TRBD1 (6 bases). The CDR3 end falls 3 residues outside the read, so it is completed with the germline J gene. The CDR3 is 14 amino acids. Germline V lookup: CDR1 LGHNA, CDR2 YNFKEQ.

This clone was seen repeatedly, ten times or more. The CDR3 goes on 3 residues after the read ends, and that part is filled in from the germline J gene. J is TRBJ1-4 and V is TRBV6-1, with 7 bases lining up with TRBD1. V lost 3 bases and J lost 8; bases outside the gene matches: 3. The CDR3 totals 13 residues. Germline V gene lookup returns CDR1 MNHNS and CDR2 SASEGT. The CDR3 bases that were read are TGTGCCAGCAGTGAGCAGGGGGAGGAAAAA. Translation gives CASSEQGEEK. The full CDR3 reads CASSEQGEEKLFF.

This clone was observed at least ten times. From the germline J gene comes the end of the CDR3, since the read stops 3 residues before it. V is TRBV14 and J is TRBJ1-2; 7 bases line up with TRBD1. There are 12 residues in the CDR3. In germline, CDR1 is SGHDN, CDR2 FVKESK. CDR3 in amino acids: CASSQTGAGYTF. Incomplete CDR3 DNA: TGTGCCAGCAGCCAAACAGGGGCCGGC. The whole variable domain, remainder taken from reference TRBV14 and TRBJ1-2, is EAGVTQFPSHSVIEKGQTVTLRCDPISGHDNLYWYRRVMGKEIKFLLHFVKESKQDESGMPNNRFLAERTGGTYSTLKVQPAELEDSGVYFCASSQTGAGYTFGSGTRLTVV.

This clone appeared many times. Compared with germline, one end of the junction differs, possibly owing to a read error. With the read ending 3 residues before the CDR3 end, the germline J gene is used to fill in that end. The gene calls are TRBV6-2 or TRBV6-3 and TRBJ2-5; D is undetermined. Germline loops: CDR1 MNHEY, CDR2 SVGEGT. This CDR3 contains 12 residues. The sequenced part of the CDR3 DNA is TGTGCCAGCAGTAACCCCCAAGCGACC. It encodes CASSNPQAT. The full CDR3 protein reads CASSNPQATQYF.

This clone was recorded many times. The CDR3 end is not reached by the read, which stops 3 residues before it; the germline J gene fills it in. V is TRBV18 and J is TRBJ1-4; 7 bases map to TRBD1. The J segment lost 6 bases and the V segment lost 5 bases, leaving 6 bases of the junction unmatched. The CDR3 length is 14 residues. Germline V gives CDR1 KGHSH, CDR2 LQKENI. The CDR3 loop is CASSSGTVDEKLFF. The CDR3 bases that were read are TGTGCCAGCTCATCCGGGACAGTTGATGAAAAA.

This clone was found many times. The CDR3 is cut off 3 residues early in the read; its end comes from the germline J gene. J is TRBJ2-3 and V is TRBV19; 9 bases agree with TRBD1. The trim removed 0 bases at V and 6 bases at J, leaving 4 bases unmatched. The CDR3 runs to 15 residues. Germline assignment: CDR1 LNHDA and CDR2 SQIVND (reference sequence). The CDR3 bases that were read are TGTGCCAGTAGTATAGATCGACAGGGGGATGATACG. Translating gives CASSIDRQGDDT. The whole CDR3 sequence is CASSIDRQGDDTQYF.

The sample holds many counts of this clone. The read ends 3 residues shy of where the CDR3 ends; the end is completed using the germline J gene. The rearrangement joins TRBV7-8 to TRBJ1-1; D gene ambiguous. The germline CDR1 and CDR2 sequences are SGHVS and FQNEAQ. Trimming removed 2 bases from V and 1 base from J, with 14 bases in between. The CDR3 spans 16 residues. The sequenced CDR3 bases are TGTGCCAGCAGCTTAAGGGCAGGTATTCCGAACACTGAA. It yields the protein CASSLRAGIPNTE. The full CDR3 protein reads CASSLRAGIPNTEAFF. Variable domain in full (rest from reference TRBV7-8 and TRBJ1-1): GAGVSQSPRYKVAKRGQDVALRCDPISGHVSLFWYQQALGQGPEFLTYFQNEAQLDKSGLPSDRFFAERPEGSVSTLKIQRTQQEDSAVYLCASSLRAGIPNTEAFFGQGTRLTVV.

This clone was observed at least ten times. The missing CDR3 end, 3 residues past where the read stops, is filled in from the germline J gene. This chain uses TRBV20-1 with TRBJ1-3, with a tentative D call TRBD1 (6 bases). V lost 5 bases and J lost 4, with 18 bases in between. This CDR3 has 15 amino acids. Per germline, CDR1 DFQATT and CDR2 SNEGSKA (reference sequence). The chain's CDR3 is CSAPLGGVNGNTIYF. CDR3 DNA, as far as it was read: TGCAGTGCTCCCTTAGGGGGAGTAAACGGAAACACC.